The sequence of this TCR beta chain was determined in a study of monozygotic twins with inflammatory bowel disease (dated by TCRdb to 2018 to 2020). With regard to the full study: The complete study included about 28 monozygotic twin pairs: 19 IBD-discordant Danish pairs and nine German pairs, of which four were IBD-concordant and five were IBD-discordant. Disease-associated traits were sought mainly through comparisons between IBD patients and their genetically identical healthy co-twins within discordant pairs. Each individual had, on average, about 151 000 unique TCRalpha sequences and 181 000 unique TCRbeta sequences available for analysis. Study-level results and caveats: Compared with healthy twins, IBD patients shared fewer clonotypes with other individuals, and the difference was most pronounced in patients with signs of disease activity. No single strong signal or clonotype linked to IBD turned up in the results, so the idea that one exists was not supported. The analysis was unable to tell different T cell subtypes apart. No difference in repertoire similarity was observed between concordant and discordant twins, possibly owing to limited statistical power. Measured by the inverse Simpson index, TCRbeta repertoire diversity was lower in IBD patients than in their healthy co-twins. Because patients received different immunosuppressive treatments, the repertoires may have picked up extra background noise and variability between individuals.

A note on this clonotype: Its antigen is not yet known.

Libraries were prepared through 5' RACE. For each TCR library, 3,500 to 4,000 ng of total RNA was used. For each sample, cDNA synthesis with SMARTScribe reverse transcriptase was split into eight separate reactions. During cDNA synthesis, template switching introduced unique molecular identifiers that contained a 6-nucleotide sample barcode. Amplification of TCRalpha and TCRbeta cDNA involved two nested PCRs of approximately 17 and 9 cycles, and each PCR was followed by bead purification. Before amplification, the cDNA was treated with uracil DNA-glycosylase and purified using the QIAquick PCR purification kit. The second PCR was the step at which Illumina TruSeq-compatible adapters and sample-specific barcodes were added. TapeStation and Qubit were used to check library quality and concentration, and approximately 5.4 ng of each library was pooled. The pooled libraries were sequenced with 2 x 100 bp reads and custom sequencing primers on an Illumina HiSeq2500 single-index Rapid Run. The source study handled its data this way. PCR and sequencing errors were corrected by UMI-based consensus assembly using MiGEC version 1.2.6. MiXCR version 2.1.1 handled V(D)J alignment, clonotype assembly and CDR3 extraction. Gene usage, clonotype sharing and MAIT/NKT TCR abundance were normalised by analysing the top 1000, 10 000 and 20 000 clonotypes per sample. Diversity was computed as the inverse Simpson index with the vegan R package after downsampling to 27 000 UMIs. Statistical testing used paired Mann-Whitney U tests on the discordant twin pairs and applied Benjamini-Hochberg correction for multiple testing. TCRdb reprocessed the reads and lists each CDR3 protein sequence as a single entry, with no DNA. The V and J calls were not made by the authors but by TCRdb's processing. The sample's records list about 210,000 distinct CDR3 sequences. The ten largest clonotypes hold around 1.5% of the sample.

From each donor, an approximately 2.4 ml peripheral blood sample was drawn into PAXgene tubes and stored at -80 degrees C. Without any T cell sorting, total RNA was extracted from whole blood using the PAXgene blood miRNA kit on an automated QIAcube. Peripheral blood from monozygotic twin pairs who were concordant or discordant for inflammatory bowel disease underwent deep TCRalpha and TCRbeta repertoire profiling using unique molecular barcoding. Smoking habits were recorded for all twin pairs, with individuals classified as current, former or never smokers. For CDR1 and CDR2, the germline V gene (reference sequence) lists DFQATT and SNEGSKA. Including cysteine and phenylalanine, the CDR3 has 15 amino acids. DNA is not recorded here.

This receptor chain uses TRBV20-1 and TRBJ2-7; TCRdb gives TRBD1 as the D gene, but with no DNA this cannot be confirmed. This TCR derives from a human donor with ulcerative colitis or Crohn's disease, or a healthy co-twin of an affected twin (not recorded which). Sequencing was performed on blood. For the CDR3, the sequence is CSARDPRKGAHEQYF.